This T cell receptor beta chain was profiled in a study of cytomegalovirus exposure and HLA in healthy donors. Study results and caveats: A previous analysis found most TCR beta V segments productive roughly 87% or roughly 30% of the time. Roughly uniform sequencing depth across donors was assumed, possibly incorrectly. Only CMV serostatus was available as immune exposure information. Researchers reported in a later analysis that a missense DCLRE1C variant was tied to TCR beta V- and J-gene trimming.

This clone was recorded only once. Its specificity is not known. Germline values: CDR1 MNHEY, CDR2 SMNVEV (reference sequence). Germline trimming cut 5 bases from V and 5 bases from J; bases unmatched to any gene: 7. The CDR3 length is 15 residues. Primers included in the PCR were 60 Vbeta and 13 Jbeta primers. The method was immunoSEQ multiplex PCR; TCRdb's version includes in-frame clones alone and lacks a portion of them. This repertoire shows some 130,000 clones, more than 70% found once; its top ten account for 0.94%. Specimen: PBMCs. This receptor was obtained from an older woman in good health and CMV-seronegative. The genes are TRBV27 and TRBJ2-2; 8 bases line up with TRBD1. CDR3 loop: CASSSRDRTTGELFF. CDR3 nucleotide sequence: TGTGCCAGCAGTAGCCGGGACAGGACTACCGGGGAGCTGTTTTTT.